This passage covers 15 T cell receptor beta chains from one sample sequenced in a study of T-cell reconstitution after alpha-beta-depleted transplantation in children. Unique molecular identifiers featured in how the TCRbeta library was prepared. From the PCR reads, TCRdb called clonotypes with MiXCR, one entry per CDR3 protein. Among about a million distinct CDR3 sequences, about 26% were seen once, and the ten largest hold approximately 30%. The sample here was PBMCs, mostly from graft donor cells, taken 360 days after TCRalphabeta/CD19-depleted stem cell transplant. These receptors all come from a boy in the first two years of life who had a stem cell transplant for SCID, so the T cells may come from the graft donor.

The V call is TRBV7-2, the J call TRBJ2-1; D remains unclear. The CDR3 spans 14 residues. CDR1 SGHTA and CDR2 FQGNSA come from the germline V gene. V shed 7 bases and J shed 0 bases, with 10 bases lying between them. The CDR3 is CASTSTSSYNEQFF. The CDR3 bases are TGTGCCAGCACCTCGACGAGCTCCTACAATGAGCAGTTCTTC.

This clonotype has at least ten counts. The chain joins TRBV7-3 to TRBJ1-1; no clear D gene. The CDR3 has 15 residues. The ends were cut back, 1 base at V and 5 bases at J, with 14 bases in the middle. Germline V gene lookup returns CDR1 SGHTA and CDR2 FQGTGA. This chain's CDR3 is CASSLIPVSGTEAFF. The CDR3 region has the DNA TGTGCCAGCAGCTTAATTCCGGTGTCCGGAACTGAAGCTTTCTTT.

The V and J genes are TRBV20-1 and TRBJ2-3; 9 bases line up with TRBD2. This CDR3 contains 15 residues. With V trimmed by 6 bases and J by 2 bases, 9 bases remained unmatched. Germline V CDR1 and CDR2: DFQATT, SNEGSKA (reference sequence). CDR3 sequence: CSADVAGESTDTQYF. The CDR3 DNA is TGCAGTGCGGATGTAGCGGGGGAGTCCACAGATACGCAGTATTTT.

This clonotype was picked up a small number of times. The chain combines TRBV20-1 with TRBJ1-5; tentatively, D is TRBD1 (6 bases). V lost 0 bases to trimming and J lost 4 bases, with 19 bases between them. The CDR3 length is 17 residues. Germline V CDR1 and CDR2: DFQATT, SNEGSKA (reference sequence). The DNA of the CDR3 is TGCAGTGCTAGAGATAGGCGGGGCAGGGGCCCTAATCAGCCCCAGCATTTT. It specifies CSARDRRGRGPNQPQHF.

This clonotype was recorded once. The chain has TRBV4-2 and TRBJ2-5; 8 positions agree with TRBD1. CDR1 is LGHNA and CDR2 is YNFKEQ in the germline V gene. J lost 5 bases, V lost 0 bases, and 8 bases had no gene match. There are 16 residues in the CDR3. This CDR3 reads CASSQDGRTGKETQYF. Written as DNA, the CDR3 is TGTGCCAGCAGCCAAGATGGAAGGACAGGGAAGGAGACCCAGTACTTC.

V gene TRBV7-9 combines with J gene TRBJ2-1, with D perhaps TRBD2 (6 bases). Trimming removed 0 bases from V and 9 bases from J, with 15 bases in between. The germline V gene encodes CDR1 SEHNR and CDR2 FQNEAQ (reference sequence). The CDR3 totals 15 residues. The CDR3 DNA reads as TGTGCCAGCAGCTTAGCGAAGGACTATATGGTTGAGCAGTTCTTC. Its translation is CASSLAKDYMVEQFF.

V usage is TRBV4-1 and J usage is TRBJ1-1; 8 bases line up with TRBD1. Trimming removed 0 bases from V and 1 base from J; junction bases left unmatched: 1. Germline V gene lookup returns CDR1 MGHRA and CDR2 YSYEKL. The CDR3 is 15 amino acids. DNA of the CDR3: TGCGCCAGCAGCCAAGAGGACAGGGAGAACACTGAAGCTTTCTTT. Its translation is CASSQEDRENTEAFF.

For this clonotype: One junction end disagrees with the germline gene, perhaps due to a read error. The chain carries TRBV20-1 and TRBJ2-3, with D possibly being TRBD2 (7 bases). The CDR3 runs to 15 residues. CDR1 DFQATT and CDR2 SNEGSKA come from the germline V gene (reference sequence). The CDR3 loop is CSARDRGGHTDTQYF. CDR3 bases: TGCAGTGCCAGAGACCGCGGGGGCCACACAGATACGCAGTATTTT.

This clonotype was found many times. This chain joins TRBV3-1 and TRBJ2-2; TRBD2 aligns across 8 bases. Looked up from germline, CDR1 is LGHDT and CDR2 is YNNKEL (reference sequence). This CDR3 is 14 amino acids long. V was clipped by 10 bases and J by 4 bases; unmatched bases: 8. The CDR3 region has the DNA TGTGCCACCTCCCGGACTAGCCTCACCGGGGAGCTGTTTTTT. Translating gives CATSRTSLTGELFF.

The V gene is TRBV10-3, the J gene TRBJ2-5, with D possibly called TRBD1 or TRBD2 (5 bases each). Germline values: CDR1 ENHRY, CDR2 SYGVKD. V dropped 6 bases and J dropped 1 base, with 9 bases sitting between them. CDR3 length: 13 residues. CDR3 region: CAIRVGVQETQYF. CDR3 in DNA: TGTGCCATCAGGGTGGGGGTCCAAGAGACCCAGTACTTC.

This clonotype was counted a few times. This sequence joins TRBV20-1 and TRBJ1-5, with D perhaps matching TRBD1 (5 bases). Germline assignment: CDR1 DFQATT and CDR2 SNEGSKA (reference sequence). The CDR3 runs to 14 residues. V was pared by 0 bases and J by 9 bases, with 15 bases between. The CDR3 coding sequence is TGCAGTGCTAGAGATGGGACCGTTTTTGGGCCCCAGCATTTT. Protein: CSARDGTVFGPQHF.

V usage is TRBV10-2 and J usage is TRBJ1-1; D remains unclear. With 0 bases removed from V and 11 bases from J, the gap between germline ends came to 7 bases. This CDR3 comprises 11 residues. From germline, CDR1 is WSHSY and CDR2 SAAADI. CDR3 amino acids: CASSESSSAFF. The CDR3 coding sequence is TGCGCCAGCAGTGAGTCGTCTTCGGCTTTCTTT.

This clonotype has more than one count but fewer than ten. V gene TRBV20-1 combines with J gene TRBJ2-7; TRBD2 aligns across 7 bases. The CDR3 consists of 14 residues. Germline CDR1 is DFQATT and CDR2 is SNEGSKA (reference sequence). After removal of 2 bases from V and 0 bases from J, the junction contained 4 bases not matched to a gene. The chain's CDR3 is CSARSGGSSYEQYF. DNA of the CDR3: TGCAGTGCTAGATCCGGGGGGAGCTCCTACGAGCAGTACTTC.

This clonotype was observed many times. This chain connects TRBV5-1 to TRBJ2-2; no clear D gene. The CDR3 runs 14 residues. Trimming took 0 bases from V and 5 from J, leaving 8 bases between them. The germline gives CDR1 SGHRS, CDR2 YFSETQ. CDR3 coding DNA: TGCGCCAGCAGCTTGGTCAGTTATACCGGGGAGCTGTTTTTT. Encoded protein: CASSLVSYTGELFF.

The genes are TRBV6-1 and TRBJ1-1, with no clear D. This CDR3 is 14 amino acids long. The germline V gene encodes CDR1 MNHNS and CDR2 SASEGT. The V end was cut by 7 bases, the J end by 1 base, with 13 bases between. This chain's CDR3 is CASKNAGWNTEAFF. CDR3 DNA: TGTGCCAGCAAAAACGCGGGTTGGAACACTGAAGCTTTCTTT.